This TCR beta chain emerged from a study of cytomegalovirus exposure and HLA in healthy donors. Study-wide findings and caveats: Donors belonging to an Asian-associated ancestry cluster reportedly showed fewer N-insertions in productive TCRs than the 666-donor mean, according to what a later analysis found. One variant, a missense change in DCLRE1C, was linked in a later analysis to TCR beta V- and J-gene trimming.

As for this clone: Its specificity is unknown.

The PCR was carried out with 60 Vbeta primers and 13 Jbeta primers. TCRdb's copy holds only in-frame clones and misses some; the assay was immunoSEQ multiplex PCR. The sample shows some 100,000 clones, less than 80% of them seen only once. V was pared by 6 bases and J by 2 bases, with 11 bases between. Per the germline V gene, CDR1 is SGHRS and CDR2 is YFSETQ. The CDR3 has 13 amino acids. The sequence was collected from a man aged 40-49 years in good health and CMV-seronegative. The material sequenced was PBMCs. The rearrangement links TRBV5-1 to TRBJ2-5; D not resolved. CDR3 in amino acids: CASTPRLQETQYF. CDR3 DNA sequence: TGCGCCAGCACCCCGAGGCTTCAAGAGACCCAGTACTTC.